This TCR beta chain was obtained from a study of CD8+ T cells in alopecia areata. Study-level information: The tofacitinib course ran for 6 to 18 months and was followed by 6 months off drug.

CDR1 is MNHEY, CDR2 SVGAGI, per germline. V shed 6 bases, J shed 6 bases, and the junction held 5 bases outside the gene matches. The CDR3 totals 13 residues. Investigators isolated RNA and reverse transcribed it into cDNA to act as the sequencing template. Repertoires were generated with immunoSEQ multiplex PCR, while TCRdb's copy carries only in-frame clones and drops some. The table records approximately 140,000 clones, more than 45% of them present only once. This clone was detected only a few times. Its matching antigen is unknown. Cell sorting was applied to PBMCs, and CD4+ and CD8+ T cells were collected. Study-level findings and limits: Higher clonality and more expanded CD8+ clones appeared in lesional than normal scalp.

Sequences were obtained from CD4+ T cells sorted from blood. The sequence was collected from a human donor with alopecia areata. V gene TRBV6-5 combines with J gene TRBJ2-1, with TRBD1 identical over 7 bases. CDR3 DNA sequence: TGTGCCAGCAGCTGGGACAGAACCAATGAGCAGTTCTTC. Translated, it gives CASSWDRTNEQFF.